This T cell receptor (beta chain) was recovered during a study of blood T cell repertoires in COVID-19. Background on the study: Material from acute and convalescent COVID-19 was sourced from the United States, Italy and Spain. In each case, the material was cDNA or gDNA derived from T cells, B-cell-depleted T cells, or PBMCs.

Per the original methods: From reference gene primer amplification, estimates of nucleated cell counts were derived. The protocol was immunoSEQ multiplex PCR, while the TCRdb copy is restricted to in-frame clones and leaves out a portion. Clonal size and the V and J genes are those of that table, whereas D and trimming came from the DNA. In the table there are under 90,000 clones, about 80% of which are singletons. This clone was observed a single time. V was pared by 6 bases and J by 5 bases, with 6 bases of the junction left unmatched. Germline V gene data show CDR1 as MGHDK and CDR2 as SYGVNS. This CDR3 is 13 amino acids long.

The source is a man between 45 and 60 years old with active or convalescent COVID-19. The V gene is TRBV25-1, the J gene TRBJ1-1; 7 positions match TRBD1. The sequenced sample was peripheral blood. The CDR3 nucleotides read TGTGCCAGCAGGGATACAGGGGTGACTGAAGCTTTCTTT. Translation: CASRDTGVTEAFF.